This T cell receptor (beta chain) was identified in a study of OX40 agonist ivuxolimab in advanced cancers. Germline V gene data show CDR1 as SGHNT and CDR2 as YENEEA. CDR3 length: 15 residues. The J segment lost 5 bases and the V segment lost 3 bases, leaving 5 bases of the junction unmatched. Measured with immunoSEQ multiplex PCR; TCRdb has only the in-frame clones, and not every one. The sample lists tens of thousands of clones, 75% to 90% occurring once. This material consisted of CD4+ or CD8+ T cells sorted from blood, taken in a trial of the OX40 agonist ivuxolimab. This clonotype originated in an adult with an advanced solid tumor such as melanoma, head and neck, liver or kidney cancer. V usage is TRBV11-3 and J usage is TRBJ2-1; 9 nucleotides align to TRBD2. CDR3 DNA sequence: TGTGCCAGCAGCTTGCTAGCGGGGAATGACAATGAGCAGTTCTTC. Its translation: CASSLLAGNDNEQFF.